The text below deals with one T cell receptor (beta chain). Its antigen is currently unknown. TCRdb passed the 5' RACE reads through MiXCR, listing each CDR3 protein once. The sample has fewer than 300,000 distinct CDR3 sequences, 18% seen once; the top ten hold 23%. These data belong to a study of T-cell memory formation after mild COVID-19. Background on the study: The study found TCR clusters largely donor specific.

Study-wide results and caveats: Researchers found some responding clones in pre-infection memory, a sign that cross-reactive memory joined.

The CDR3 has 17 amino acids. Germline V gene lookup returns CDR1 SGHTA and CDR2 FQGNSA. Trimming took 5 bases from V and 7 from J; bases not matched to a gene: 15. The rearrangement uses TRBV7-2 and TRBJ2-5; 11 bases are shared with TRBD2. The specimen was PBMCs or a T cell subset sorted from them (not recorded which). This clonotype was sampled from a man younger than 35 who had mild COVID-19 (a few samples of this study predate the infection). Cell type and time point are not known. The CDR3 DNA follows: TGTGCCAGCAGCGCCGCTAGCGGGGGGTCTCCGTTGGGGACCCAGTACTTC. It translates to CASSAASGGSPLGTQYF. Combining the CDR3 with reference TRBV7-2 and TRBJ2-5 gives the whole variable domain GAGVSQSPSNKVTEKGKDVELRCDPISGHTALYWYRQSLGQGLEFLIYFQGNSAPDKSGLPSDRFSAERTGGSVSTLTIQRTQQEDSAVYLCASSAASGGSPLGTQYFGPGTRLLVL.